This TCR beta chain came from a study of response to subunit inactivated influenza vaccine. TCRdb passed the RT-PCR reads through MiXCR, listing each CDR3 protein once. The table has hundreds of thousands of distinct CDR3 sequences, 14% seen once. About this clonotype itself: Its antigen is unknown.

The study, taken as a whole, reports: The authors suggested that every seasonal influenza vaccination recruits few new T cells.

This CDR3 has 12 amino acids. Looked up from germline, CDR1 is LNHDA and CDR2 is SQIVND (reference sequence). With 5 bases removed from V and 9 bases from J, the gap between germline ends came to 10 bases. Specimen: PBMCs from blood, collected 14 to 15 days before vaccination. This clonotype was obtained from a man between 45 and 60 years old who received an inactivated influenza vaccine. This sequence joins TRBV19 and TRBJ2-2; no reliable D call. This CDR3 is CASSPPDRELFF. CDR3 DNA sequence: TGTGCCAGTAGTCCCCCTGATCGGGAGCTGTTTTTT.